The sequence of this TCR beta chain was determined in a study of T cells in Graves' hyperthyroidism and ophthalmopathy. Using RNA transcripts as the source, TCR beta CDR3 regions were amplified. The TCR CDR3 first-round RT-PCR relied on the HTBI primer set. One entry per CDR3 protein, called by TCRdb with MiXCR from the multiplex PCR reads. The sample has approximately 430,000 distinct CDR3 sequences, about 14% seen once. Trimming took 7 bases from V and 7 from J, leaving 16 bases between them. The CDR3 length is 13 residues. Germline loops: CDR1 SGHTA, CDR2 FQGTGA. This clonotype was recorded many times. Investigators excluded patients with uncontrolled infection, other autoimmune disease, pregnancy or lactation.

The chain links TRBV7-3 to TRBJ1-1, with D possibly matching TRBD1 (6 bases). This sequence was found in a man younger than 30 with Graves' ophthalmopathy. Source material: blood. The CDR3 DNA reads TGTGCCAGCAAGAAAGGGGGGCGCGATGAAGCTTTCTTT. This encodes CASKKGGRDEAFF.